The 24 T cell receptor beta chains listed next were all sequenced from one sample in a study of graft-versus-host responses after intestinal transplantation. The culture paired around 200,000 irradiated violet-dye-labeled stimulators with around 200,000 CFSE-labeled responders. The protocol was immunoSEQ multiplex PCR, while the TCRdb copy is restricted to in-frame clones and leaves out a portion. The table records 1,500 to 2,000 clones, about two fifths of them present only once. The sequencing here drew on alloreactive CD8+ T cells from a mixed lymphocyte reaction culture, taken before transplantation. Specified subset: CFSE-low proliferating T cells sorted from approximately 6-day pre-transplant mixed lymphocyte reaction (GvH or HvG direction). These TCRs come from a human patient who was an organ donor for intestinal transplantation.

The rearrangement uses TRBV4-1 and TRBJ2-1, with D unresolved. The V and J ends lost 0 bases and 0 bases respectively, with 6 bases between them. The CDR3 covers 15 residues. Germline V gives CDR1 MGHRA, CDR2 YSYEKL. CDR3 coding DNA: TGCGCCAGCAGCCAAGATAGGGACTCCTACAATGAGCAGTTCTTC. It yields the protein CASSQDRDSYNEQFF.

The CDR3 loop is CASSDGPLTELGEYGYTF. The CDR3 nucleotides read TGTGCCAGCAGCGATGGGCCCCTTACAGAACTAGGAGAGTATGGCTACACCTTC. The chain carries TRBV7-9 and TRBJ1-2; no definite D call. This CDR3 contains 18 residues. CDR1 and CDR2 from the germline V gene are SEHNR and FQNEAQ (reference sequence). Trimming pared 5 bases from V and 5 bases from J, leaving 27 bases between.

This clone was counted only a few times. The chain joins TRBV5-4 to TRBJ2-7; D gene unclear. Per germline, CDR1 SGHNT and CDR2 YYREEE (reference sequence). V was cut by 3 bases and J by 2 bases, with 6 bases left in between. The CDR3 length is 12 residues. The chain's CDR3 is CASSSSAYEQYF. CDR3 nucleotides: TGTGCCAGCAGCTCTTCTGCCTACGAGCAGTACTTC.

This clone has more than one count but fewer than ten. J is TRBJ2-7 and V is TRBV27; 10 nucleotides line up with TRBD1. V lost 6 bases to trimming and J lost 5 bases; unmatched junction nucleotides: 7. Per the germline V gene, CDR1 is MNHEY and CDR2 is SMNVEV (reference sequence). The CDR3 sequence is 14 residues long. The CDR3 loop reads CASSAGQGMDEQYF. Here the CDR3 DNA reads TGTGCCAGCAGCGCGGGACAGGGGATGGACGAGCAGTACTTC.

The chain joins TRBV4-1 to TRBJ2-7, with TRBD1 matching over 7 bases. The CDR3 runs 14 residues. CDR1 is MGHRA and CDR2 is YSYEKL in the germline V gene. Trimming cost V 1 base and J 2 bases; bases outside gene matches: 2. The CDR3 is CASSQGTGPYEQYF. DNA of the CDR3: TGCGCCAGCAGCCAAGGGACAGGCCCCTACGAGCAGTACTTC.

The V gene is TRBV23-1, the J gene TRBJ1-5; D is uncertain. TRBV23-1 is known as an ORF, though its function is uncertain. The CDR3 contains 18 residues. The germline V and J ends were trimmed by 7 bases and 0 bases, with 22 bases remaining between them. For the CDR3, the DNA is TGCGCCAGCACTCAGACATCCTCCCAAGTCTATAGCAATCAGCCCCAGCATTTT. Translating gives CASTQTSSQVYSNQPQHF.

The CDR3 bases are TGTGCCAGCAGTGGCCTTAGCGGGGGGCCTCGGGAGACCCAGTACTTC. It is translated as CASSGLSGGPRETQYF. The chain recombines TRBV25-1 with TRBJ2-5; TRBD2 matches 10 bases. There are 16 residues in the CDR3. With 4 bases clipped from V and 5 bases from J, the junction kept 10 bases outside the gene matches. Germline CDR1 and CDR2: MGHDK and SYGVNS.

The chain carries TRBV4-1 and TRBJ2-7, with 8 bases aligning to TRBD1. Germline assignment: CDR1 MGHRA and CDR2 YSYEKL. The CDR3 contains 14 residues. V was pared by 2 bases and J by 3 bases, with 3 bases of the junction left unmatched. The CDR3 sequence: CASSQPGGSYEQYF. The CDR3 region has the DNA TGCGCCAGCAGCCAACCAGGGGGCAGCTACGAGCAGTACTTC.

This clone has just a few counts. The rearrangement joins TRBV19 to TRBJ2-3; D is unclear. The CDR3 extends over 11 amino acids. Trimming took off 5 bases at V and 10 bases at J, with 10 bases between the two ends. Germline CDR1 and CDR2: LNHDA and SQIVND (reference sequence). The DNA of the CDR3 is TGTGCCAGTAGTCTTGGACCTTCGCAGTATTTT. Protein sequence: CASSLGPSQYF.

CDR3 sequence: CASSTAPSGGAWDTQYF. The CDR3 DNA follows: TGTGCCAGCAGCACGGCCCCTAGCGGGGGGGCCTGGGATACGCAGTATTTT. The genes are TRBV7-6 and TRBJ2-3; 12 nucleotides align to TRBD2. Germline V gives CDR1 SGHVS, CDR2 FNYEAQ. V trimming: 5 bases; J trimming: 6 bases; junction bases outside the gene matches: 12. The CDR3 loop spans 17 amino acids.

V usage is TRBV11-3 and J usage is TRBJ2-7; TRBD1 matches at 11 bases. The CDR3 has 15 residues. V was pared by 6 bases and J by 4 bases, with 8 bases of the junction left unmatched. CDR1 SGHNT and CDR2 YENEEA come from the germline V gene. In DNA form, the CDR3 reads TGTGCCAGCAGGGCCCGGGACAGGGGGGGATACGAGCAGTACTTC. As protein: CASRARDRGGYEQYF.

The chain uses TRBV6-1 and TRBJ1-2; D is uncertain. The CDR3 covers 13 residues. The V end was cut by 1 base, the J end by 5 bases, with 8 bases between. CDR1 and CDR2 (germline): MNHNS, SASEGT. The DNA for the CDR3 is TGTGCCAGCAGTGAAGTGACATTGTATGGCTACACCTTC. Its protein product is CASSEVTLYGYTF.

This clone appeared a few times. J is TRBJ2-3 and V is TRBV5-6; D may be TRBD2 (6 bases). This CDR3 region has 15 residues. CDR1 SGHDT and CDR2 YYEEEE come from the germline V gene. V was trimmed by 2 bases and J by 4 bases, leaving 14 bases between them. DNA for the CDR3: TGTGCCAGCAGCTTACCCCGGGGGAGCGCAGATACGCAGTATTTT. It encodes CASSLPRGSADTQYF.

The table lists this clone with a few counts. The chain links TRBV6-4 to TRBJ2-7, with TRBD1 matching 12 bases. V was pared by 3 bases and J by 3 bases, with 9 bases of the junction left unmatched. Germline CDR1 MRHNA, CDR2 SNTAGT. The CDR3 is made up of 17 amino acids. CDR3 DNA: TGTGCCAGCAGTGAAAGGGACAGGGGGCATCCCGACTACGAGCAGTACTTC. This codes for CASSERDRGHPDYEQYF.

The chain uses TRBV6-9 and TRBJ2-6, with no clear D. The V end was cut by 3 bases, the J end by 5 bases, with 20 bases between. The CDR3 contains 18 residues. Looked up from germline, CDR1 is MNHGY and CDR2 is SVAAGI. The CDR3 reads CASSYTSLRQSRANVLTF. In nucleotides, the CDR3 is TGTGCCAGCAGTTACACCTCGCTACGACAAAGTCGGGCCAACGTCCTGACTTTC.

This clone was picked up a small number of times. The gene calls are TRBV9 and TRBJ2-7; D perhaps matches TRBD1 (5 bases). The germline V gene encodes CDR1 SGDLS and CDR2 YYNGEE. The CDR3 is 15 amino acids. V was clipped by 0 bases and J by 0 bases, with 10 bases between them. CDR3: CASSVGPDSSYEQYF. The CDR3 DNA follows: TGTGCCAGCAGCGTAGGTCCAGACAGCTCCTACGAGCAGTACTTC.

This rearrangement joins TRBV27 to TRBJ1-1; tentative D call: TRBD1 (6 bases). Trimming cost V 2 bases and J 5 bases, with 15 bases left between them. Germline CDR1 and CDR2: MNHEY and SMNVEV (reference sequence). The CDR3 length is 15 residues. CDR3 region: CASSLLGGAGTEAFF. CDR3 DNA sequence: TGTGCCAGCAGTTTACTTGGGGGCGCCGGGACTGAAGCTTTCTTT.

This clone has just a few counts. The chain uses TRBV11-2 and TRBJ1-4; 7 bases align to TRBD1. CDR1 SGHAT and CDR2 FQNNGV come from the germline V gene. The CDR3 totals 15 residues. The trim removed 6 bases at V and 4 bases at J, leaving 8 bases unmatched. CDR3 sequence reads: CASRTEGQFNEKLFF. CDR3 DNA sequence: TGTGCCAGCAGAACCGAGGGACAGTTTAATGAAAAACTGTTTTTT.

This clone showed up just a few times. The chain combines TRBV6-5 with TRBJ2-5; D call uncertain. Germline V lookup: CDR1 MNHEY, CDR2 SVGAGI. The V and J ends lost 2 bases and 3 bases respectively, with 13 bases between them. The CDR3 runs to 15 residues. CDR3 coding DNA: TGTGCCAGCAGTTACCGGACGGATGACGAAGAGACCCAGTACTTC. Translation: CASSYRTDDEETQYF.

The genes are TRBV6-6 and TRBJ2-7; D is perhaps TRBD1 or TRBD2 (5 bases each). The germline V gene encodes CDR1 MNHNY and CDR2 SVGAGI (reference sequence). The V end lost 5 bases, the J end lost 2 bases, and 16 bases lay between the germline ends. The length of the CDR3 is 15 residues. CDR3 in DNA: TGTGCCAGCAGTCACTTTGGGACCCGGGCCTACGAGCAGTACTTC. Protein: CASSHFGTRAYEQYF.

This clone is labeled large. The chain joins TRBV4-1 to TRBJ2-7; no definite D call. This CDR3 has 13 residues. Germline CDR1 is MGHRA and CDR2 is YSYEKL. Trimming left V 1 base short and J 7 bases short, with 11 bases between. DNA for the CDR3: TGCGCCAGCAGCCAAGTTGCGGCTACAGAGCAGTACTTC. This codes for CASSQVAATEQYF.

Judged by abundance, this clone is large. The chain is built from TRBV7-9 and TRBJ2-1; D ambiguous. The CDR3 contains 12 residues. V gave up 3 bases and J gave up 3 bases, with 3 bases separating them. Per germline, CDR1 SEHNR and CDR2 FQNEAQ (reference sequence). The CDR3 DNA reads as TGTGCCAGCAGCTTGCACTACAATGAGCAGTTCTTC. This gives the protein CASSLHYNEQFF.

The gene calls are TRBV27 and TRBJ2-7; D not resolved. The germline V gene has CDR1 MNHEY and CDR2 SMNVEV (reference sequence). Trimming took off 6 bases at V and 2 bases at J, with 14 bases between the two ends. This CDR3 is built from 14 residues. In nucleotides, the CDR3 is TGTGCCAGCAGAGGTGGCACTTATCCCTACGAGCAGTACTTC. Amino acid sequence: CASRGGTYPYEQYF.

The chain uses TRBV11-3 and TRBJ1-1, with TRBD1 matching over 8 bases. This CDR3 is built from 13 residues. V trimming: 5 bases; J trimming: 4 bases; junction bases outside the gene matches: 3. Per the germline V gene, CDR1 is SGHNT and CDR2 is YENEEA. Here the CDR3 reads CASSPGTGTEAFF. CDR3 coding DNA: TGTGCCAGCAGCCCCGGGACAGGCACTGAAGCTTTCTTT.